Listed here are 32 T cell receptor beta chains from one sample, sequenced in a study of shared clonotypes between healthy human individuals. Sequencing used immunoSEQ multiplex PCR; TCRdb keeps in-frame clones, though not all of them. The repertoire includes approximately 2.3 million clones, more than 85% of them detected once, and approximately 0.4% sits in the top ten. Input material: naive CD4+ T cells from PBMCs. Specified subset: CD45RA+ positively selected. These receptor sequences come from a man younger than 30 in good health. Some clones in this sample may be carry-over from other donors' samples.

This chain links TRBV11-2 with TRBJ2-1, with 7 bases that match TRBD2. V gave up 7 bases and J gave up 4 bases; unmatched junction bases: 16. Per the germline V gene, CDR1 is SGHAT and CDR2 is FQNNGV. The CDR3 consists of 17 residues. The CDR3, as DNA: TGTGCCAGCACCCCCTCCCCCGGGCTAGCGGATTACAATGAGCAGTTCTTC. Residues: CASTPSPGLADYNEQFF.

V gene TRBV6-6 combines with J gene TRBJ1-2, with D possibly being TRBD1 (5 bases). Germline lookup yields CDR1 MNHNY and CDR2 SVGAGI (reference sequence). The CDR3 covers 13 residues. The germline V and J ends were trimmed by 6 bases and 2 bases, with 10 bases remaining between them. CDR3 DNA: TGTGCCAGCAGGCCGGACACAAACTATGGCTACACCTTC. This gives the protein CASRPDTNYGYTF.

This chain joins TRBV5-1 and TRBJ1-5, with no clear D. V lost 3 bases to trimming and J lost 4 bases, with 8 bases between them. The germline gives CDR1 SGHRS, CDR2 YFSETQ. CDR3 length: 13 amino acids. Here the CDR3 reads CASSSGRNQPQHF. CDR3 in DNA: TGCGCCAGCAGCTCAGGACGGAATCAGCCCCAGCATTTT.

This clone was recorded once. This chain uses TRBV10-3 with TRBJ1-4, with D perhaps matching TRBD1 (6 bases). Germline CDR1 and CDR2: ENHRY and SYGVKD. Trimming stripped 10 bases from V and 2 bases from J, with 11 bases between. The CDR3 is 13 residues long. CDR3 in DNA: TGTGCCACCTCACAGGGTACTAATGAAAAACTGTTTTTT. Amino acid sequence: CATSQGTNEKLFF.

This chain connects TRBV13 to TRBJ2-1, with 10 nucleotides matching TRBD1. Looked up from germline, CDR1 is PRHDT and CDR2 is FYEKMQ (reference sequence). The CDR3 runs to 14 residues. With 5 bases clipped from V and 6 bases from J, the junction kept 4 bases outside the gene matches. As DNA, the CDR3 is TGTGCCAGCAGCGCCCGGACAGGGGGCAATGAGCAGTTCTTC. Amino acid sequence: CASSARTGGNEQFF.

The chain has TRBV6-6 and TRBJ1-1, with 7 bases aligning to TRBD1. The J segment lost 3 bases and the V segment lost 5 bases, leaving 6 bases of the junction unmatched. This CDR3 is built from 14 residues. Germline values: CDR1 MNHNY, CDR2 SVGAGI (reference sequence). As DNA, the CDR3 is TGTGCCAGCAGTCGACAGGGAGTCGACACTGAAGCTTTCTTT. Translated: CASSRQGVDTEAFF.

V usage is TRBV15 and J usage is TRBJ1-1; no clear D gene. Germline lookup yields CDR1 LNHNV and CDR2 YYDKDF (reference sequence). The CDR3 spans 12 residues. V lost 3 bases, J lost 7 bases, and 9 bases lay in between. The CDR3 bases are TGTGCCACCAGCAGTTTTCGGGATGAAGCTTTCTTT. It codes for CATSSFRDEAFF.

V gene TRBV7-3 combines with J gene TRBJ2-3, with 9 bases that match TRBD2. V lost 1 base and J lost 5; bases outside the gene matches: 4. The CDR3 extends over 15 amino acids. Germline CDR1 and CDR2: SGHTA and FQGTGA. The CDR3 DNA sequence: TGTGCCAGCAGCTTAATTGCTAGCGGGATAGATACGCAGTATTTT. It yields the protein CASSLIASGIDTQYF.

V usage is TRBV20-1 and J usage is TRBJ1-4; D is unresolved. The CDR3 has 11 residues. Germline V gene lookup returns CDR1 DFQATT and CDR2 SNEGSKA (reference sequence). V was shortened by 5 bases and J by 4 bases, with 5 bases between the two germline ends. The CDR3 sequence: CSAPDNEKLFF. CDR3 bases: TGCAGTGCTCCGGATAATGAAAAACTGTTTTTT.

The chain links TRBV30 to TRBJ1-4; 9 bases are a match to TRBD1. There are 14 residues in the CDR3. Looked up from germline, CDR1 is GTSNPN and CDR2 is SVGIG (reference sequence). The V and J ends lost 5 bases and 5 bases, in that order; junction bases with no gene match: 6. The CDR3 region has the DNA TGTGCCTGGGGGACAGGGCGCTTCAATGAAAAACTGTTTTTT. This codes for CAWGTGRFNEKLFF.

CDR3 DNA: TGTGCCAGCAGCTCCCACCCCCACACTGAAGCTTTCTTT. Translated: CASSSHPHTEAFF. The chain is built from TRBV9 and TRBJ1-1; D is undetermined. Germline assignment: CDR1 SGDLS and CDR2 YYNGEE. V lost 4 bases, J lost 3 bases, and 10 bases lay in between. The CDR3 is made up of 13 amino acids.

The gene calls are TRBV7-2 and TRBJ2-3; D not resolved. CDR1 is SGHTA, CDR2 FQGNSA, per germline. V shed 1 base and J shed 5 bases, with 4 bases lying between them. The CDR3 is 12 amino acids. CDR3 nucleotide sequence: TGTGCCAGCAGCTTAGAGAGAGATACGCAGTATTTT. This codes for CASSLERDTQYF.

This chain joins TRBV6-5 and TRBJ2-7; 7 bases line up with TRBD1. Germline CDR1 and CDR2: MNHEY and SVGAGI. This CDR3 spans 14 amino acids. J was trimmed by 4 bases and V by 6 bases; bases with no gene match: 9. CDR3 sequence reads: CASRQPGQPYEQYF. DNA of the CDR3: TGTGCCAGCAGACAACCGGGACAGCCGTACGAGCAGTACTTC.

The chain couples TRBV30 to TRBJ1-3, with D tentatively TRBD1 (5 bases). V lost 1 base, J lost 3 bases, and 7 bases lay in between. Germline V CDR1 and CDR2: GTSNPN, SVGIG (reference sequence). There are 13 residues in the CDR3. For the CDR3, the DNA is TGTGCCTGGAGTGGAGGGGATGGAAACACCATATATTTT. It specifies CAWSGGDGNTIYF.

The V call is TRBV5-4, the J call TRBJ2-1; 9 bases map to TRBD1. Germline V CDR1 and CDR2: SGHNT, YYREEE (reference sequence). The CDR3 length is 16 residues. The ends lost 3 bases at V and 3 bases at J; junction bases unmatched: 7. The CDR3 here is CASSYPTGGHYNEQFF. CDR3 nucleotide sequence: TGTGCCAGCAGCTACCCAACAGGGGGCCACTACAATGAGCAGTTCTTC.

The gene calls are TRBV9 and TRBJ2-3; D is perhaps TRBD1 (7 bases). Germline V gene sequence: CDR1 SGDLS, CDR2 YYNGEE. V shed 0 bases and J shed 8 bases, with 16 bases lying between them. The CDR3 spans 15 residues. DNA for the CDR3: TGTGCCAGCAGCGTAGCTAGAGACAGGGAGGTTACGCAGTATTTT. Encoded protein: CASSVARDREVTQYF. The entire variable domain, with the rest obtained from reference TRBV9 and TRBJ2-3, is as follows: DSGVTQTPKHLITATGQRVTLRCSPRSGDLSVYWYQQSLDQGLQFLIQYYNGEERAKGNILERFSAQQFPDLHSELNLSSLELGDSALYFCASSVARDREVTQYFGPGTRLTVL.

The CDR3 spells CASSVGSQREGLITGELFF. The CDR3 nucleotides read TGTGCCAGCAGCGTAGGAAGTCAGCGGGAGGGCCTGATCACCGGGGAGCTGTTTTTT. The genes are TRBV9 and TRBJ2-2; 10 bases match TRBD2. The germline V gene encodes CDR1 SGDLS and CDR2 YYNGEE. With 0 bases clipped from V and 4 bases from J, the junction kept 12 bases outside the gene matches. The CDR3 is made up of 19 amino acids. The whole variable domain, filled in from reference TRBV9 and TRBJ2-2, reads DSGVTQTPKHLITATGQRVTLRCSPRSGDLSVYWYQQSLDQGLQFLIQYYNGEERAKGNILERFSAQQFPDLHSELNLSSLELGDSALYFCASSVGSQREGLITGELFFGEGSRLTVL.

This clone was observed once. Other DNA variants within this sample encode the same CDR3. The chain joins TRBV5-1 to TRBJ2-3; 8 bases fit TRBD2. CDR1 and CDR2 from the germline V gene are SGHRS and YFSETQ. With V trimmed by 0 bases and J by 3 bases, 6 bases remained unmatched. This CDR3 comprises 16 residues. Here the CDR3 DNA reads TGCGCCAGCAGCTTGGCCGGGAGCGGGAGTACAGATACGCAGTATTTT. The encoded protein is CASSLAGSGSTDTQYF.

The CDR3 is CASSWGLAGATDTQYF. The CDR3 DNA follows: TGCGCCAGCAGCTGGGGACTAGCGGGCGCTACAGATACGCAGTATTTT. The chain links TRBV5-1 to TRBJ2-3; 12 bases fit TRBD2. V lost 3 bases, J lost 3 bases, and 5 bases stayed unmatched. Germline V gives CDR1 SGHRS, CDR2 YFSETQ. The CDR3 totals 16 residues.

This chain uses TRBV28 with TRBJ1-2; D gene unclear. Trimming removed 4 bases at V and 4 bases at J, with 16 bases between. CDR1 and CDR2 from the germline V gene are MDHEN and SYDVKM. The CDR3 is 15 residues long. The CDR3: CASSSTNPAGYGYTF. CDR3 sequence (DNA): TGTGCCAGCAGTTCGACCAACCCAGCAGGCTATGGCTACACCTTC.

The V call is TRBV6-5, the J call TRBJ2-7; 9 positions agree with TRBD1. The CDR3 has 12 amino acids. Per germline, CDR1 MNHEY and CDR2 SVGAGI. V gave up 4 bases and J gave up 6 bases; unmatched junction bases: 1. CDR3 sequence: CASSWDRVEQYF. CDR3 coding DNA: TGTGCCAGCAGTTGGGACAGGGTCGAGCAGTACTTC.

This chain connects TRBV6-7 to TRBJ1-1; D remains unclear. TRBV6-7 is flagged as an ORF with uncertain function. Trimming took off 6 bases at V and 3 bases at J, with 11 bases between the two ends. CDR3 length: 13 residues. For the CDR3, the DNA is TGTGCCAGCAGGGACCGTGGGGACACTGAAGCTTTCTTT. Protein sequence: CASRDRGDTEAFF.

CDR3 sequence (DNA): TGTGCCAGCAGACGGGGACCGCTCGGTTTCTTT. It is translated as CASRRGPLGFF. This chain connects TRBV28 to TRBJ1-1, with D perhaps matching TRBD1 (5 bases). Germline CDR1 MDHEN, CDR2 SYDVKM. V was shortened by 6 bases and J by 13 bases, with 15 bases between the two germline ends. The CDR3 sequence is 11 residues long.

This chain links TRBV18 with TRBJ2-7, with D possibly TRBD1 on 6 matching bases. CDR3 size: 14 residues. The V and J ends lost 6 bases and 2 bases respectively, with 14 bases between them. Germline CDR1 KGHSH, CDR2 LQKENI. The CDR3 loop reads CASSPRQETYEQYF. In nucleotides, the CDR3 is TGTGCCAGCTCGCCCAGACAGGAGACCTACGAGCAGTACTTC.

This chain uses TRBV7-9 with TRBJ1-5, with D maybe TRBD1 (5 bases). V lost 5 bases to trimming and J lost 7 bases, with 12 bases between them. Germline V gives CDR1 SEHNR, CDR2 FQNEAQ (reference sequence). The CDR3 runs to 13 residues. The CDR3 DNA reads TGTGCCAGCAGCCCGGGGGATTCCCAGCCCCAGCATTTT. This codes for CASSPGDSQPQHF. Filled out from reference TRBV7-9 and TRBJ1-5, the complete variable domain reads DTGVSQNPRHKITKRGQNVTFRCDPISEHNRLYWYRQTLGQGPEFLTYFQNEAQLEKSRLLSDRFSAERPKGSFSTLEIQRTEQGDSAMYLCASSPGDSQPQHFGDGTRLSIL.

The chain links TRBV7-2 to TRBJ2-3; TRBD2 matches 7 bases. This CDR3 comprises 12 residues. Losses at the gene ends were 1 base for V and 9 bases for J; bases not matched to a gene: 1. CDR1 is SGHTA, CDR2 FQGNSA, per germline. The CDR3 loop reads CASSLGRETQYF. As DNA, the CDR3 is TGTGCCAGCAGCTTAGGGCGGGAGACGCAGTATTTT.

This clone appeared once. The genes are TRBV19 and TRBJ2-3; D is undetermined. The V end lost 4 bases, the J end lost 4 bases, and 15 bases lay between the germline ends. CDR3 length: 15 residues. Germline V gives CDR1 LNHDA, CDR2 SQIVND (reference sequence). The CDR3 protein is CASSKGSLGADTQYF. The CDR3 DNA reads as TGTGCCAGTAGTAAAGGCAGCCTCGGCGCAGATACGCAGTATTTT.

The chain combines TRBV19 with TRBJ2-1, with 16 bases lining up with TRBD2. With V trimmed by 5 bases and J by 0 bases, 10 bases remained unmatched. This CDR3 comprises 20 residues. Germline loops: CDR1 LNHDA, CDR2 SQIVND (reference sequence). DNA for the CDR3: TGTGCCAGTAGTCCCGCCCCGGGACTAGCGGGAGGGGTCTCCTACAATGAGCAGTTCTTC. This gives the protein CASSPAPGLAGGVSYNEQFF.

This chain connects TRBV11-2 to TRBJ2-5; D might be TRBD1 or TRBD2, each matching 5 bases. Germline CDR1 SGHAT, CDR2 FQNNGV. The CDR3 spans 14 residues. Trimming took 1 base from V and 11 from J, leaving 17 bases between them. CDR3: CASSLASRLGEQYF. CDR3 in DNA: TGTGCCAGCAGCTTAGCCTCCCGACTGGGGGAGCAGTACTTC.

About this clone: Other DNA sequences of this sample code for an identical CDR3. The chain uses TRBV11-2 and TRBJ2-3, with D maybe TRBD2 (5 bases). The ends were cut back, 5 bases at V and 1 base at J, with 10 bases in the middle. Germline lookup yields CDR1 SGHAT and CDR2 FQNNGV. The length of the CDR3 is 14 residues. CDR3 amino acids: CASSPRTGTDTQYF. CDR3 DNA sequence: TGTGCCAGCAGCCCTCGGACTGGCACAGATACGCAGTATTTT. Together with reference TRBV11-2 and TRBJ2-3, the CDR3 gives the full variable domain: EAGVAQSPRYKIIEKRQSVAFWCNPISGHATLYWYQQILGQGPKLLIQFQNNGVVDDSQLPKDRFSAERLKGVDSTLKIQPAKLEDSAVYLCASSPRTGTDTQYFGPGTRLTVL.

The J gene is TRBJ1-5, the V gene TRBV28, with a possible D match to TRBD1 (5 bases). Germline CDR1 MDHEN, CDR2 SYDVKM. The CDR3 is 15 amino acids. V dropped 6 bases and J dropped 2 bases, with 14 bases sitting between them. The CDR3 bases are TGTGCCAGCAGGCTCGGGGGGGTTGGCAATCAGCCCCAGCATTTT. Its translation: CASRLGGVGNQPQHF.

The rearrangement joins TRBV28 to TRBJ1-1; D gene ambiguous. Deletions cut 9 bases from V and 2 bases from J, with 10 bases between. CDR1 is MDHEN, CDR2 SYDVKM, per germline. The CDR3 length is 12 residues. As DNA, the CDR3 is TGTGCCAGTCATGTTCTCAACACTGAAGCTTTCTTT. It codes for CASHVLNTEAFF.